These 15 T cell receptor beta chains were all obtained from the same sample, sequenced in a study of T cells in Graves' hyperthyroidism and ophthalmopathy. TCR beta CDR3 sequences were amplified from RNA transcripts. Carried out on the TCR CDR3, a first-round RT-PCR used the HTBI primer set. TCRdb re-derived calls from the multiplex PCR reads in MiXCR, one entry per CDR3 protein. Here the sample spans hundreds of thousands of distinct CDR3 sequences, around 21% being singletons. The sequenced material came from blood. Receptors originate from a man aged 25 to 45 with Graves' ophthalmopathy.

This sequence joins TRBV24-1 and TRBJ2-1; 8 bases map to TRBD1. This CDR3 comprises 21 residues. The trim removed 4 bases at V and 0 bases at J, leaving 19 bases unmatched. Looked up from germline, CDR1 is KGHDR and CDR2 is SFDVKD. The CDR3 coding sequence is TGTGCCACCAGTGACGGCCGGACAGGGACAGCTCCATGGAGCTCCTACAATGAGCAGTTCTTC. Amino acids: CATSDGRTGTAPWSSYNEQFF.

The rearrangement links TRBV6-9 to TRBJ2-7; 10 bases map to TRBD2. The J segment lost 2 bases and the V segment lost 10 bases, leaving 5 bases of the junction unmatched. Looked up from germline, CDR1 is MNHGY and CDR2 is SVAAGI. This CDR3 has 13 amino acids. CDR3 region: CATLLAGTYEQYF. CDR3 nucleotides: TGTGCCACCTTACTAGCGGGGACCTACGAGCAGTACTTC.

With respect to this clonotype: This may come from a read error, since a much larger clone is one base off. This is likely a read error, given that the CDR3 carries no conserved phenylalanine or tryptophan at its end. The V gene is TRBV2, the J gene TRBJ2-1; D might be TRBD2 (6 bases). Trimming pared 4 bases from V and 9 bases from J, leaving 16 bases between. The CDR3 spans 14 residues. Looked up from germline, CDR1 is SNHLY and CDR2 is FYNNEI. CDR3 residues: CASSGDSTKGEQFS. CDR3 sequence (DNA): TGTGCCAGCAGTGGGGACTCGACGAAGGGTGAGCAGTTCTCC.

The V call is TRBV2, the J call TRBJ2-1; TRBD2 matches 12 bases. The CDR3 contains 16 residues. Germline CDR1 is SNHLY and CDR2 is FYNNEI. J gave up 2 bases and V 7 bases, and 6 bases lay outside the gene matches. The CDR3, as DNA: TGTGCCAGCATGAGACTAGCGGGAGAGACCTACAATGAGCAGTTCTTC. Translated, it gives CASMRLAGETYNEQFF. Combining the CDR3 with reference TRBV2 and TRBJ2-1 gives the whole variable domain EPEVTQTPSHQVTQMGQEVILRCVPISNHLYFYWYRQILGQKVEFLVSFYNNEISEKSEIFDDQFSVERPDGSNFTLKIRSTKLEDSAMYFCASMRLAGETYNEQFFGPGTRLTVL.

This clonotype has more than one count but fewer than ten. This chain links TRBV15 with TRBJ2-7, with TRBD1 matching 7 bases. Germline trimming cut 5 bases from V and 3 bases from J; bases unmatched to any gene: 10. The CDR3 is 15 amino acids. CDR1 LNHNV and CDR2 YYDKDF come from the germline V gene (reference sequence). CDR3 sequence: CATSARTGKVYEQYF. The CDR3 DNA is TGTGCCACCAGCGCCAGGACAGGCAAGGTCTACGAGCAGTACTTC. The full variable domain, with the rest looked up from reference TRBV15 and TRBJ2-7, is DAMVIQNPRYQVTQFGKPVTLSCSQTLNHNVMYWYQQKSSQAPKLLFHYYDKDFNNEADTPDNFQSRRPNTSFCFLDIRSPGLGDTAMYLCATSARTGKVYEQYFGPGTRLTVT.

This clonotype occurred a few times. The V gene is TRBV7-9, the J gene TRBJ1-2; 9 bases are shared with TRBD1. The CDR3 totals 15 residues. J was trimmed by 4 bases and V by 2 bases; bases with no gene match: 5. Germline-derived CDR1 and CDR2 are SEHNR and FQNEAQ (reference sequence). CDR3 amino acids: CASSLTTGGAYGYTF. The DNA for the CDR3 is TGTGCCAGCAGCTTAACTACAGGGGGCGCCTATGGCTACACCTTC.

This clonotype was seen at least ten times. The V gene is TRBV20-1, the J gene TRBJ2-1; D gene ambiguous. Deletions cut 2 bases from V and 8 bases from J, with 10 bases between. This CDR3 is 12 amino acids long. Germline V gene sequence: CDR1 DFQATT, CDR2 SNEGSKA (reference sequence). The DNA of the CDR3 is TGCAGTGCTAGACCCCCCGGGTATGAGCAGTTCTTC. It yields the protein CSARPPGYEQFF.

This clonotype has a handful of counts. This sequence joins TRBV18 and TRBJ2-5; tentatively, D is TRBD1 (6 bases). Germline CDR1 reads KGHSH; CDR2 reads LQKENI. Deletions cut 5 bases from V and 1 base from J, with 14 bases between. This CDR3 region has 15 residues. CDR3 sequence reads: CASSARGGSQETQYF. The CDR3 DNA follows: TGTGCCAGCTCAGCCCGAGGGGGTTCCCAAGAGACCCAGTACTTC.

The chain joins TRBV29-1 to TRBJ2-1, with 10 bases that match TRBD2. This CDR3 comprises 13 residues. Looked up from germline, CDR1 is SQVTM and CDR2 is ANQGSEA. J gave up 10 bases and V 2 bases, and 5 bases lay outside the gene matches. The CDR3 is CSVEQREGGEQFF. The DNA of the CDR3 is TGCAGCGTTGAACAGCGGGAGGGCGGGGAGCAGTTCTTC.

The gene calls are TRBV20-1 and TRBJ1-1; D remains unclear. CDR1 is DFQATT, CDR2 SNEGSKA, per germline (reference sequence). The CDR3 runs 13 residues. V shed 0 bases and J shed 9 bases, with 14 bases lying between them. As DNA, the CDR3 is TGCAGTGCTAGAGATCTGAGGGAGTCTAAAGCTTTCTTT. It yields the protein CSARDLRESKAFF.

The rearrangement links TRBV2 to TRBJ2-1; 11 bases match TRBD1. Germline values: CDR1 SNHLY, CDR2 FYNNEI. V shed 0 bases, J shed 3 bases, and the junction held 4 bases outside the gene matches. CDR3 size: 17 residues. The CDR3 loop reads CASSEAYGTGGYNEQFF. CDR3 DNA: TGTGCCAGCAGTGAAGCGTATGGGACAGGGGGCTACAATGAGCAGTTCTTC.

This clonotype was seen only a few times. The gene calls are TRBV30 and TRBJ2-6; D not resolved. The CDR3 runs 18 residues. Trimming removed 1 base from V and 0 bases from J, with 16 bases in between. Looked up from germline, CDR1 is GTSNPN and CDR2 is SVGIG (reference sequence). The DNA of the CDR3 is TGTGCCTGGAGTGGTTTGCTGGGTGCATCCTCTGGGGCCAACGTCCTGACTTTC. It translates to CAWSGLLGASSGANVLTF.

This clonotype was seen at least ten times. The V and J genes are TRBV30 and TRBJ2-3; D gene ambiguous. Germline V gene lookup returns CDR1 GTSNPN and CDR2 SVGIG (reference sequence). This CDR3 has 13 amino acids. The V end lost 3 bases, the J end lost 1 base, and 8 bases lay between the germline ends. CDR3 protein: CAWRDLGTDTQYF. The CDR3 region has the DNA TGTGCCTGGAGAGATTTGGGCACAGATACGCAGTATTTT.

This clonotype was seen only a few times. The CDR3 coding sequence is TGCGCCAGCAGCCAAGATCCCCTCATTTCCTACACCTTC. Translating it yields CASSQDPLISYTF. The chain couples TRBV4-1 to TRBJ1-2; D not resolved. This CDR3 comprises 13 residues. Germline-derived CDR1 and CDR2 are MGHRA and YSYEKL. With 0 bases removed from V and 10 bases from J, the gap between germline ends came to 12 bases.

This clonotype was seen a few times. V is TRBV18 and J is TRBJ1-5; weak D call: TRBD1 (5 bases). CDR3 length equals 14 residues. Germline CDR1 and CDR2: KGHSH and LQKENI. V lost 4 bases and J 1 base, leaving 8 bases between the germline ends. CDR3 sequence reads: CASSQWDSNQPQHF. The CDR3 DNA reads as TGTGCCAGCTCACAATGGGACAGCAATCAGCCCCAGCATTTT.